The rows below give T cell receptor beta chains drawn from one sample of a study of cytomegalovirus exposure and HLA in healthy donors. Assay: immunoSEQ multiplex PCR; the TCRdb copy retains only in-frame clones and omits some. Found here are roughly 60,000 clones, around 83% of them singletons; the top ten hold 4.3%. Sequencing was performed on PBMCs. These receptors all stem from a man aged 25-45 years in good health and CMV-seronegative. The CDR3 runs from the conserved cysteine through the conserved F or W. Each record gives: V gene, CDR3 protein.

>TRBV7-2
CASSLERRTGAANYGYTF
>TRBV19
CASSLRQGGEKLFF
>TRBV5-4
CASSLRGSNQPQHF
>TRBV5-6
CASSLTGVGNTIYF
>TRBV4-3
CASSQEGIDSPYEQYF
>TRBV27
CASSSGWGLFNQYGYTF
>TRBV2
CASSPNRRGSSYNEQFF
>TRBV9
CASSGGTGNNSPLHF
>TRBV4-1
CASSHSGTGENIQYF
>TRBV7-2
CASTPGVVNTGELFF
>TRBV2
CASSGGNSGRYYNEQFF
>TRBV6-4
CASSADRIAEAFF
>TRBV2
CASMKESGGGLWYGYTF
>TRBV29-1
CSGILAGQPQSLSYNEQFF
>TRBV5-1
CASSRGTDYSYEQYF
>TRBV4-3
CASSQDGTGELFF
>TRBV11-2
CASSQGGMTQYF
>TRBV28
CASNGQPTDTQYF
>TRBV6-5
CASKRAPYNEQFF
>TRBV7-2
CASSPQRWAGDEQFF
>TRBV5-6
CASSFETRNYGYTF
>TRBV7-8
CASSSTGQRERDEQYF
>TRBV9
CASSAGGGTSGEQYF
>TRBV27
CASSSGTSMTQETQYF
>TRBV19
CASMGREETQYF
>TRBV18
CASSPPRGQGSTDTQYF
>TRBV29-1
CSVYGSGRGNEQFF
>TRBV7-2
CASSLDGSATDTQYF
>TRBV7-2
CASSLVAGQGRGYTF
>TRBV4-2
CASSQGLKDRGNSPLHF
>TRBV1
CTSSPDDRSEETRTQYF
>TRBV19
CASSSDRGYEQYF
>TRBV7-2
CASSLGAPTGYGYTF
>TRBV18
CASSRLSGYEQYF
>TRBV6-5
CASSPDRLSNQPQHF
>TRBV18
CASSRQGRNTEAFF
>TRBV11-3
CASSWGGGRGDEQFF
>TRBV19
CASSISWATDTQYF
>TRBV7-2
CASSPTTDRGNYGYTF
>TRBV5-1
CASSRDRGETQYF
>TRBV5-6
CASARGRGEQFF
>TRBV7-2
CASSFGEGELFF
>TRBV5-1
CASSSGDRAHNEQFF
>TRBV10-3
CAIRGENGETQYF
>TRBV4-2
CASSQRYAASGGRSSNEQFF
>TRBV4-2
CASSQGGTSGGATNNEQFF